The 12 T cell receptor beta chains below were found in one sample sequenced in a study of cytomegalovirus exposure and HLA in healthy donors. The PCR employed 60 Vbeta primers together with 13 Jbeta primers. Clones were sequenced by immunoSEQ multiplex PCR, and TCRdb holds only the in-frame ones, with some missing. The sample includes about 160,000 clones, roughly 84% of them seen just once. Sequencing was performed on PBMCs. The receptor set was obtained from a man aged 25 to 40 in good health and CMV-seronegative.

The chain uses TRBV25-1 and TRBJ1-2; the match to TRBD1 covers 8 bases. CDR1 and CDR2 (germline): MGHDK, SYGVNS. V lost 3 bases to trimming and J lost 1 base; unmatched junction nucleotides: 7. The CDR3 has 16 residues. The CDR3 reads CASSEPDRAINYGYTF. The CDR3 nucleotides read TGTGCCAGCAGTGAGCCGGACAGGGCTATTAACTATGGCTACACCTTC.

J is TRBJ2-1 and V is TRBV7-8, with D unresolved. Germline CDR1 and CDR2: SGHVS and FQNEAQ. V lost 3 bases and J 3 bases, leaving 3 bases between the germline ends. The CDR3 loop spans 12 amino acids. The CDR3 DNA reads TGTGCCAGCAGCTTGAGCTACAATGAGCAGTTCTTC. Translating gives CASSLSYNEQFF.

The gene calls are TRBV27 and TRBJ2-3, with 8 nucleotides matching TRBD2. The CDR3 totals 15 residues. J lost 1 base, V lost 4 bases, and 4 bases had no gene match. Germline CDR1 and CDR2: MNHEY and SMNVEV (reference sequence). CDR3 nucleotides: TGTGCCAGCAGTTCATCGACTAGCGGCACAGATACGCAGTATTTT. Its protein product is CASSSSTSGTDTQYF.

Notes on this clone: An end of the junction differs from the germline gene, which may be a read error. This chain uses TRBV5-1 with TRBJ2-1, with TRBD1 matching 9 bases. CDR3 length: 13 residues. From germline, CDR1 is SGHRS and CDR2 YFSETQ. The CDR3 reads CASSLGQGKQQFF. The CDR3, as DNA: TGCGCCAGCAGTTTGGGACAGGGAAAACAGCAGTTCTTC.

V and J are TRBV6-5 and TRBJ2-6; D is undetermined. This CDR3 contains 12 residues. CDR1 is MNHEY, CDR2 SVGAGI, per germline. Deletions cut 4 bases from V and 4 bases from J, with 2 bases between. The CDR3 protein is CASSLGANVLTF. The CDR3 DNA is TGTGCCAGCAGTTTAGGGGCCAACGTCCTGACTTTC.

The chain couples TRBV14 to TRBJ2-7; 8 bases match TRBD1. Germline V gene lookup returns CDR1 SGHDN and CDR2 FVKESK. Trimming took 1 base from V and 3 from J; bases not matched to a gene: 5. The CDR3 has 15 amino acids. Here the CDR3 reads CASSQASGGIYEQYF. CDR3 nucleotides: TGTGCCAGCAGCCAAGCTTCAGGGGGCATCTACGAGCAGTACTTC.

This chain links TRBV12-5 with TRBJ1-5; no firm D call. The germline CDR1 and CDR2 sequences are LGHNT and FRNRAP. V was clipped by 7 bases and J by 7 bases, with 14 bases between them. The CDR3 has 13 amino acids. The CDR3 is CASVGNWGQPQHF. The CDR3 nucleotides are TGTGCTAGTGTCGGGAATTGGGGACAGCCCCAGCATTTT.

The CDR3 region is CASSIGDRKVDTQYF. The CDR3, as DNA: TGTGCCAGTAGTATAGGGGACAGGAAAGTGGATACGCAGTATTTT. The J gene is TRBJ2-3, the V gene TRBV19; 8 positions agree with TRBD1. V shed 1 base and J 6 bases; nucleotides not matched to a gene: 6. CDR3 length: 15 amino acids. Germline V gene data show CDR1 as LNHDA and CDR2 as SQIVND (reference sequence).

This clone was detected a few times. The genes are TRBV5-1 and TRBJ1-1; possibly TRBD1 for D (6 bases). The CDR3 spans 14 residues. Germline lookup yields CDR1 SGHRS and CDR2 YFSETQ. V was cut by 0 bases and J by 11 bases, with 17 bases left in between. CDR3 in amino acids: CASSLEDRGDGAFF. Here the CDR3 DNA reads TGCGCCAGCAGCTTGGAGGACAGAGGGGATGGGGCTTTCTTT.

The CDR3 sequence: CASSVGEGVRPNEQYF. The CDR3 nucleotides read TGTGCCAGCAGCGTAGGTGAGGGAGTAAGGCCTAACGAGCAGTACTTC. This chain connects TRBV9 to TRBJ2-7, with a possible D match to TRBD2 (5 bases). V was trimmed by 0 bases and J by 5 bases, leaving 18 bases between them. Germline V CDR1 and CDR2: SGDLS, YYNGEE. This CDR3 region has 16 residues.

The chain employs TRBV6-4 and TRBJ2-3; 7 bases agree with TRBD1. This CDR3 spans 16 amino acids. Germline V gene sequence: CDR1 MRHNA, CDR2 SNTAGT. V gave up 6 bases and J gave up 1 base; unmatched junction bases: 10. CDR3 sequence (DNA): TGTGCCAGCAGCAACAATACAGGGGTTGGCACAGATACGCAGTATTTT. Its protein is CASSNNTGVGTDTQYF.

This chain links TRBV7-8 with TRBJ2-3, with a weak D call TRBD1 (5 bases). The CDR3 is made up of 15 amino acids. V lost 4 bases and J 7 bases, leaving 18 bases between the germline ends. Germline V gene sequence: CDR1 SGHVS, CDR2 FQNEAQ. In DNA, the CDR3 is TGTGCCAGCAGCTCCCCAGGGTTAACTCCCAATACGCAGTATTTT. Protein sequence: CASSSPGLTPNTQYF.